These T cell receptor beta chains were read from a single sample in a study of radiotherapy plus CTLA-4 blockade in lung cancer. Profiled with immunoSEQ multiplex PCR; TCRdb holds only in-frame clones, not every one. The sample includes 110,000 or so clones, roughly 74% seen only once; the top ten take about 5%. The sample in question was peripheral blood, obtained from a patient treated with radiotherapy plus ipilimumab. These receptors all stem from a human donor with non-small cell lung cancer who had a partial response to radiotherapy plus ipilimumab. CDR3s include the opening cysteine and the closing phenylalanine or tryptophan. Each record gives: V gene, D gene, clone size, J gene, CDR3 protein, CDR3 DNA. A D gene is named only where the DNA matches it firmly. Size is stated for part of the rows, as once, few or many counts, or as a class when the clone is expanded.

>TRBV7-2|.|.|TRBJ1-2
CASSLSWAPRGYTF
TGTGCCAGCAGCTTATCTTGGGCTCCCCGAGGCTACACCTTC
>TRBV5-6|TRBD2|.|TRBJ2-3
CASSLGGLAGDVGTQYF
TGTGCCAGCAGCTTGGGCGGACTAGCGGGAGATGTAGGTACGCAGTATTTT
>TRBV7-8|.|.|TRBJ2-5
CASSLPDRSYERETQYF
TGTGCCAGCAGCTTACCTGACAGGTCCTACGAACGGGAGACCCAGTACTTC
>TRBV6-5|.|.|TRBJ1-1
CASTKVEMTEAFF
TGTGCCAGCACCAAGGTGGAGATGACTGAAGCTTTCTTT
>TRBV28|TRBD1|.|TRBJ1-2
CASSSGQQSYGYTF
TGTGCCAGCAGTTCGGGACAGCAAAGCTATGGCTACACCTTC
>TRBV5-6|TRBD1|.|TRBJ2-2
CASSLGQGAGELFF
TGTGCCAGCAGCTTGGGACAGGGGGCCGGGGAGCTGTTTTTT
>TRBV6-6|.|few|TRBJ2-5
CASSDTRGQETQYF
TGTGCCAGCAGTGACACTAGAGGGCAGGAGACCCAGTACTTC
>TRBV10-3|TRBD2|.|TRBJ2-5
CAIGGGGQETQYF
TGTGCCATCGGGGGGGGAGGACAAGAGACCCAGTACTTC
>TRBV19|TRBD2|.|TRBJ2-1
CASSVPAGAVGYEQFF
TGTGCCAGTAGTGTGCCAGCGGGAGCAGTGGGGTATGAGCAGTTCTTC
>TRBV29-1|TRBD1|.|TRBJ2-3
CGVEDDRGVEDTQYF
TGCGGCGTTGAAGACGACAGGGGAGTAGAAGATACGCAGTATTTT
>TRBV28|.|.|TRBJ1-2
CASSFGLGSYGYTF
TGTGCCAGCAGTTTTGGACTGGGATCGTATGGCTACACCTTC
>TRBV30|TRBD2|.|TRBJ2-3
CASGLAGAGDTQYF
TGTGCCTCGGGACTAGCGGGAGCCGGGGATACGCAGTATTTT
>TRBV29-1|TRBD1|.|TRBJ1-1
CSVRQGGANTEAFF
TGCAGCGTGCGACAGGGGGGAGCGAACACTGAAGCTTTCTTT
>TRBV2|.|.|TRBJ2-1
CASSPETRSNEQFF
TGTGCCAGCAGTCCAGAGACACGCAGCAATGAGCAGTTCTTC
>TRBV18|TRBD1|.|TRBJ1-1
CASSRLTGGENTEAFF
TGTGCCAGCTCACGACTCACAGGGGGCGAGAACACTGAAGCTTTCTTT
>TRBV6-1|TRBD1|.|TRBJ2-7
CASTAGTGAYEQYF
TGTGCCAGCACCGCCGGGACAGGGGCCTACGAGCAGTACTTC
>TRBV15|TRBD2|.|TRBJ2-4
CATSTQREVSLSKNIQYF
TGTGCCACCAGCACGCAGCGGGAGGTATCCTTGTCCAAAAACATTCAGTACTTC
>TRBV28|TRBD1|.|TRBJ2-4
CASRKGQILAKNIQYF
TGTGCCAGCAGGAAGGGACAGATCCTAGCCAAAAACATTCAGTACTTC
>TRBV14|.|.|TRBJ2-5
CASSLDGRGPGYF
TGTGCCAGCAGCCTTGACGGGAGGGGGCCCGGGTACTTC
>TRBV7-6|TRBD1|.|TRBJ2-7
CASSRQGSYEQYF
TGTGCCAGCAGTCGACAGGGTTCCTACGAGCAGTACTTC
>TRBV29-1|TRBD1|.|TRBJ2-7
CSVEGQETSYEQYF
TGCAGCGTTGAGGGACAGGAGACCTCCTACGAGCAGTACTTC
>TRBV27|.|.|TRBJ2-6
CASSLRGAGHNVLTF
TGTGCCAGCAGTTTACGGGGGGCGGGACACAACGTCCTGACTTTC
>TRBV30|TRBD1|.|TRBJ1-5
CAWSVRGGPYQPQHF
TGTGCCTGGAGTGTACGAGGGGGCCCTTATCAGCCCCAGCATTTT
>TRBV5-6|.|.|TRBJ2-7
CASSLNREQYF
TGTGCCAGCAGCTTGAACAGGGAGCAGTACTTC
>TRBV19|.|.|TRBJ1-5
CASSIVSGPNQPQHF
TGTGCCAGTAGTATAGTGAGCGGACCGAATCAGCCCCAGCATTTT
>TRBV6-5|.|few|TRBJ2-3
CASSRVPDTQYF
TGTGCCAGCAGTCGCGTGCCAGATACGCAGTATTTT
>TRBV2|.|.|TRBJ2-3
CASSGQGTQYF
TGTGCCAGCAGCGGCCAGGGTACGCAGTATTTT
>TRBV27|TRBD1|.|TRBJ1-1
CASSRSGQLAEAFF
TGTGCCAGCAGTCGATCGGGACAGCTAGCTGAAGCTTTCTTT
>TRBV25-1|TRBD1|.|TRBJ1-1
CASSGAMGTGSVRAFF
TGTGCCAGCAGTGGCGCTATGGGGACAGGATCTGTGAGGGCTTTCTTT
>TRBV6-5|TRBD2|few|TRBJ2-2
CASSYKGLAAREELFF
TGTGCCAGCAGTTACAAGGGACTAGCGGCCAGGGAGGAGCTGTTTTTT
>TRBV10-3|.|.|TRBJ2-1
CAVSDGLVRNEQFF
TGTGCCGTCAGCGACGGACTGGTACGCAATGAGCAGTTCTTC
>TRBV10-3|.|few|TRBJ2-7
CAISESRYEQYF
TGTGCCATCAGTGAGTCCAGATACGAGCAGTACTTC
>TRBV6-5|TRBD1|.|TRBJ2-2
CASSSQGVNTGELFF
TGTGCCAGCAGTTCACAGGGGGTGAACACCGGGGAGCTGTTTTTT
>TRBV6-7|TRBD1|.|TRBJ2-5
CASSYRQGRETQYF
TGTGCCAGCAGTTACAGACAGGGAAGGGAGACCCAGTACTTC
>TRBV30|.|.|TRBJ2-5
CAWRGHSQETQYF
TGTGCCTGGAGGGGGCACAGTCAAGAGACCCAGTACTTC
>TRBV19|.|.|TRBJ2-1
CASSRGDYNEQFF
TGTGCCAGTAGTCGCGGCGACTACAATGAGCAGTTCTTC
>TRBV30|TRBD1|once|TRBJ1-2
CAWSVNWGTGDYGYTF
TGTGCCTGGAGTGTAAATTGGGGGACAGGCGACTATGGCTACACCTTC
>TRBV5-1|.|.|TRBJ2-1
CASSLDGGVDEQFF
TGCGCCAGCAGCTTGGACGGCGGGGTCGATGAGCAGTTCTTC